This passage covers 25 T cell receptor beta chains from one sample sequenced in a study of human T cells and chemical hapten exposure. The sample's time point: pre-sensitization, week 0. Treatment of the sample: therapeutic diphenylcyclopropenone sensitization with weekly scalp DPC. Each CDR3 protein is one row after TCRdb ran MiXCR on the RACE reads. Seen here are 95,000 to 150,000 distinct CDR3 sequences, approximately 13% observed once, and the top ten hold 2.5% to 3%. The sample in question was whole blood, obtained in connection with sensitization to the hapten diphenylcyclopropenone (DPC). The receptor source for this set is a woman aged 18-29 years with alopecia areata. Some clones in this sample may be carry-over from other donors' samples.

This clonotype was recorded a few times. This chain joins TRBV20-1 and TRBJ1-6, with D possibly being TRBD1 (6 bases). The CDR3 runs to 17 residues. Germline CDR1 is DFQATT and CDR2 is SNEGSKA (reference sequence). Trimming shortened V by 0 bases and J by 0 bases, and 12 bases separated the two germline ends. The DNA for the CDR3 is TGCAGTGCTAGAGATCCGGGCAGGGGCTCCTATAATTCACCCCTCCACTTT. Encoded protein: CSARDPGRGSYNSPLHF.

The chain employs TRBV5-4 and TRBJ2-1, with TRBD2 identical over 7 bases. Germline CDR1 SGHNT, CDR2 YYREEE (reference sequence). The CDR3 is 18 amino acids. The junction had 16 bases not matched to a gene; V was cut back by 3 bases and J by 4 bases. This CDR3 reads CASSWGGSGIPSYNEQFF. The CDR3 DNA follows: TGTGCCAGCAGCTGGGGGGGATCTGGAATACCCTCTTACAATGAGCAGTTCTTC.

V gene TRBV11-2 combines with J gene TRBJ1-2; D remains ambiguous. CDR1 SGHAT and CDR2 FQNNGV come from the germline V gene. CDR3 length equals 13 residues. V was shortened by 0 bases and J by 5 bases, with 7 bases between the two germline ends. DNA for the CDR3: TGTGCCAGCAGCTTAGATCCCGGGTATGGCTACACCTTC. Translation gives CASSLDPGYGYTF.

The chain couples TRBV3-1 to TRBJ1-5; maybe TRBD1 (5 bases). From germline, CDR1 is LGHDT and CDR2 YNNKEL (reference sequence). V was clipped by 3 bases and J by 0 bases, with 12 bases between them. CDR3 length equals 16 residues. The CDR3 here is CASSHGASGSNQPQHF. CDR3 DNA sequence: TGTGCCAGCAGCCATGGGGCATCGGGTAGCAATCAGCCCCAGCATTTT.

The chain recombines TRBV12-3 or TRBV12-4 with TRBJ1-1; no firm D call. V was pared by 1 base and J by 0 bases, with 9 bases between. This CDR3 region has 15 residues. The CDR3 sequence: CASSLGSQLNTEAFF. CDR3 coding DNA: TGTGCCAGCAGTTTAGGTTCCCAGCTGAACACTGAAGCTTTCTTT.

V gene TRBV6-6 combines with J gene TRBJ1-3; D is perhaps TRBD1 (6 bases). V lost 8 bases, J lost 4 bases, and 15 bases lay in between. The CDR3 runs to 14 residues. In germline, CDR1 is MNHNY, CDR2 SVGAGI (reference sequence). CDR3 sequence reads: CASLSGTQGNTIYF. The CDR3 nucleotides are TGTGCCAGCCTATCCGGGACACAAGGAAACACCATATATTTT.

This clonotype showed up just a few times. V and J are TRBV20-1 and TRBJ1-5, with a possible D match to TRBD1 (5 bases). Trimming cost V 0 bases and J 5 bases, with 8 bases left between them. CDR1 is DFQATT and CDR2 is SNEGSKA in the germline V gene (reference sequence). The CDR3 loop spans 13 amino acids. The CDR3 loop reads CSAREPGDQPQHF. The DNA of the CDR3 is TGCAGTGCTAGAGAACCGGGGGATCAGCCCCAGCATTTT.

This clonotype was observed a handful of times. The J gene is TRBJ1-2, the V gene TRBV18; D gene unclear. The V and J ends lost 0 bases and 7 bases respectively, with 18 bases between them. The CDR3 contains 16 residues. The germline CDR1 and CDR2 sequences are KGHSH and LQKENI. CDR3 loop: CASSPPGREGNGGYTF. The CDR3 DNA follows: TGTGCCAGCTCACCACCGGGGAGAGAGGGAAACGGTGGCTACACCTTC.

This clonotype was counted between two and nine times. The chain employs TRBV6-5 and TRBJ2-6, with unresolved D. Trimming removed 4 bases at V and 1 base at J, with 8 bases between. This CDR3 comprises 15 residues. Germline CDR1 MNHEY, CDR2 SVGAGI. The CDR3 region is CASSFSRSGANVLTF. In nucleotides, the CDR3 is TGTGCCAGCAGTTTCAGTCGTTCTGGGGCCAACGTCCTGACTTTC.

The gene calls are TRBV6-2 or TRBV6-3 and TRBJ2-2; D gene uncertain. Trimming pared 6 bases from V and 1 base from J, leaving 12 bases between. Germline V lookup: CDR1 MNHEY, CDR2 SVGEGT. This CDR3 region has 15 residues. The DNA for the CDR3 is TGTGCCAGCAGCCCCCGGTTAGGGAACACCGGGGAGCTGTTTTTT. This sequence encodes CASSPRLGNTGELFF.

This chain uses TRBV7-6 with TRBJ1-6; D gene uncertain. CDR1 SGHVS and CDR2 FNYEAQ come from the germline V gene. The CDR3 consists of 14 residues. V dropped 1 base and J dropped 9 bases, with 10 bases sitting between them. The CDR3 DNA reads TGTGCCAGCAGCTTAGGACTCTCTGCTTCACCCCTCCACTTT. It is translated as CASSLGLSASPLHF.

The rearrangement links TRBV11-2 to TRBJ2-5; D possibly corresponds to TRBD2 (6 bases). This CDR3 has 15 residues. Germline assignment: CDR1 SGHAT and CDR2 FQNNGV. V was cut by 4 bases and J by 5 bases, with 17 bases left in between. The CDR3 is CASSYLSGLIETQYF. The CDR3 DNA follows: TGTGCCAGCAGCTATCTAAGCGGGCTGATCGAGACCCAGTACTTC.

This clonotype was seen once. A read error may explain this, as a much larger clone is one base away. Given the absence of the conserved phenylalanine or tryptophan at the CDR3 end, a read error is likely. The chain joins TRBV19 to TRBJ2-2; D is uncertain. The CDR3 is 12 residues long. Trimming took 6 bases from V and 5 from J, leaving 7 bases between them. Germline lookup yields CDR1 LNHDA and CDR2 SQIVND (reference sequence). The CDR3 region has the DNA TGTGCCAGTAGATGGTTGACCGGGGAGCTGTTTTTA. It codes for CASRWLTGELFL.

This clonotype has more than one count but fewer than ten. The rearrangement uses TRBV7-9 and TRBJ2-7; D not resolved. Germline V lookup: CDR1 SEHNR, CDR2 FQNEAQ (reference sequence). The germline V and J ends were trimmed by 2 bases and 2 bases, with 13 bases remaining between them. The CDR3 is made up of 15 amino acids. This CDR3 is CASSLTNEHTYEQYF. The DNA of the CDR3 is TGTGCCAGCAGCTTAACGAATGAACACACCTACGAGCAGTACTTC.

CDR3 DNA sequence: TGTGCCAGCAGGAGGGGGACCGCGGGGCCGGATGAGCAGTTCTTC. Protein: CASRRGTAGPDEQFF. The chain combines TRBV2 with TRBJ2-1; D could derive from TRBD1 or TRBD2 (6 bases each). This CDR3 is built from 15 residues. Germline V gene data show CDR1 as SNHLY and CDR2 as FYNNEI. Deletions cut 6 bases from V and 8 bases from J, with 20 bases between.

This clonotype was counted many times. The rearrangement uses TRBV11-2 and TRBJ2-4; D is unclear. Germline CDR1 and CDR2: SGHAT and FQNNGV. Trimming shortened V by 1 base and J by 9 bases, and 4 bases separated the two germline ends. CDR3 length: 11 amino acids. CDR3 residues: CASSLAGIQYF. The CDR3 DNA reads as TGTGCCAGCAGCTTAGCTGGCATTCAGTACTTC.

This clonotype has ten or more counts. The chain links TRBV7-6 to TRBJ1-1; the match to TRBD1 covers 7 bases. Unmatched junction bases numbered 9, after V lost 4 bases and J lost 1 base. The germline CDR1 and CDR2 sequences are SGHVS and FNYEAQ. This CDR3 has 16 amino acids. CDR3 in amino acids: CASSSTTDRRNTEAFF. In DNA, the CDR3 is TGTGCCAGCAGCTCAACGACGGACAGGAGGAACACTGAAGCTTTCTTT.

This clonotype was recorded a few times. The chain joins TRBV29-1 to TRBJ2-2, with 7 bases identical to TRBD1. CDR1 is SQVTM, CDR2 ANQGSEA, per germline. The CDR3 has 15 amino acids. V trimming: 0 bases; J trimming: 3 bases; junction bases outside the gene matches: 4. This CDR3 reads CSVEDGRGYTGELFF. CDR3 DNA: TGCAGCGTTGAAGATGGCAGGGGGTACACCGGGGAGCTGTTTTTT.

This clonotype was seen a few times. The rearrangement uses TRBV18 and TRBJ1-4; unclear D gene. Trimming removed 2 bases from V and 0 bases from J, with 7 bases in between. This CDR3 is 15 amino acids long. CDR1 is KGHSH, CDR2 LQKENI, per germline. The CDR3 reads CASSPGTPTNEKLFF. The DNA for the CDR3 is TGTGCCAGCTCACCAGGAACACCAACTAATGAAAAACTGTTTTTT.

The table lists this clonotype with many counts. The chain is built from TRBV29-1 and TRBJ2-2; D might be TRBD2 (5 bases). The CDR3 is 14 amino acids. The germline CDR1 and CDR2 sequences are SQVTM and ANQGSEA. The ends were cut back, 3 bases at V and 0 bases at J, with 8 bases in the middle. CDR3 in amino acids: CSVDEGANTGELFF. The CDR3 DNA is TGCAGCGTTGATGAGGGTGCGAACACCGGGGAGCTGTTTTTT.

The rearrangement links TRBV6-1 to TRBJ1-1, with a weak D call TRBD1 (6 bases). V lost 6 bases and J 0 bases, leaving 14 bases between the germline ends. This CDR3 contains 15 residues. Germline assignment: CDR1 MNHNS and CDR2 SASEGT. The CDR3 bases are TGTGCCAGCAGCCGCCGGACAGACTTGAACACTGAAGCTTTCTTT. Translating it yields CASSRRTDLNTEAFF.

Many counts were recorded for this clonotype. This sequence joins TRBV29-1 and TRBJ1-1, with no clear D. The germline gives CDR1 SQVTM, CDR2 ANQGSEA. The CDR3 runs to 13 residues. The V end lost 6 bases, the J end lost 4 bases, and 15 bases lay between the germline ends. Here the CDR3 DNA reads TGCAGCGTCCAAAGACCTACAGCCACTGAAGCTTTCTTT. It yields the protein CSVQRPTATEAFF.

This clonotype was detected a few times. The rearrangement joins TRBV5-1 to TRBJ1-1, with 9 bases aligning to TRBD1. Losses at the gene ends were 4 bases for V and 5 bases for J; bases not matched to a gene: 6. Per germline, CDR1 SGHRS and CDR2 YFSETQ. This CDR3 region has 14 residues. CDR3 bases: TGCGCCAGCAGCCCAGGGACAGGGCGAACTGAAGCTTTCTTT. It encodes CASSPGTGRTEAFF.

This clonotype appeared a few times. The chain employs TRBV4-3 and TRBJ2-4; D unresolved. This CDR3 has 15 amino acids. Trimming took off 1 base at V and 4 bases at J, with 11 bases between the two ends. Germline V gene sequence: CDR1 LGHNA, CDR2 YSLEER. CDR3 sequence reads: CASSQGLGIKNIQYF. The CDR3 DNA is TGCGCCAGCAGCCAAGGTCTAGGGATTAAAAACATTCAGTACTTC.

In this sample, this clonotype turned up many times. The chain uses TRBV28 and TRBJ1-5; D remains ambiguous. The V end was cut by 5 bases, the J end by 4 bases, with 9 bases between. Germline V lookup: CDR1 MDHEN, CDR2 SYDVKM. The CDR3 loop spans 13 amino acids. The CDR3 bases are TGTGCCAGCAGTCCCCCTTCGAATCAGCCCCAGCATTTT. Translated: CASSPPSNQPQHF. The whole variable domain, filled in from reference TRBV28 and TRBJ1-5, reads DVKVTQSSRYLVKRTGEKVFLECVQDMDHENMFWYRQDPGLGLRLIYFSYDVKMKEKGDIPEGYSVSREKKERFSLILESASTNQTSMYLCASSPPSNQPQHFGDGTRLSIL.